The TCR beta chain under discussion was sequenced for a study of Graves' ophthalmopathy and Graves' hyperthyroidism. Study details: Hyperthyroidism was considered stable when no ophthalmopathy appeared within 18 months of follow-up. General study findings and limits: Most clonotypes expanded in thyroid above 0.001 frequency were present in blood too.

Researchers took RNA transcripts and amplified TCR beta CDR3 regions from them. An opening RT-PCR round employed HTBI primers and preceded a second-round multiplex PCR. TCRdb fed the multiplex PCR reads into MiXCR, producing one record per CDR3 protein. The repertoire holds over a million distinct CDR3 sequences, approximately 35% seen once, with approximately 10% in the top ten. Notes on this clonotype: The antigen remains unidentified. One junction end disagrees with the germline gene, perhaps due to a read error.

The CDR3 contains 13 residues. The receptor was derived from an adult man with Graves' hyperthyroidism. V gene TRBV12-3 or TRBV12-4 combines with J gene TRBJ1-5; D is undetermined. Sequenced: peripheral blood or thyroid tissue (not recorded which). CDR3 sequence: CASSPSTVQPRHF. Here the CDR3 DNA reads TGTGCCAGCAGCCCCTCTACAGTTCAGCCCCGGCATTTT.